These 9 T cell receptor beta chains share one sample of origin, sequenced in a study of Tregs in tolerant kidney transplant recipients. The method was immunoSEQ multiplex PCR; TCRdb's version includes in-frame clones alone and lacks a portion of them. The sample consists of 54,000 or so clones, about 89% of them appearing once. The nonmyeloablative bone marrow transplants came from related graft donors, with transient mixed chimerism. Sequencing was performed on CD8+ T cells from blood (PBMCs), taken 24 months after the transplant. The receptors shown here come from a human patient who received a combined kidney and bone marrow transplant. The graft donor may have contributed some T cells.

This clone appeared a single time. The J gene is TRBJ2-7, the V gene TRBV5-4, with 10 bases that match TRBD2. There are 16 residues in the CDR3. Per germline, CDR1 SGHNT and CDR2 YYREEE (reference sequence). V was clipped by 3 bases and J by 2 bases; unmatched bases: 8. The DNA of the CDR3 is TGTGCCAGCAGCTCACCGAGCGGGAGGGCCCCCTACGAGCAGTACTTC. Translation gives CASSSPSGRAPYEQYF. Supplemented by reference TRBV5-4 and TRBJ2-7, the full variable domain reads ETGVTQSPTHLIKTRGQQVTLRCSSQSGHNTVSWYQQALGQGPQFIFQYYREEENGRGNFPPRFSGLQFPNYSSELNVNALELDDSALYLCASSSPSGRAPYEQYFGPGTRLTVT.

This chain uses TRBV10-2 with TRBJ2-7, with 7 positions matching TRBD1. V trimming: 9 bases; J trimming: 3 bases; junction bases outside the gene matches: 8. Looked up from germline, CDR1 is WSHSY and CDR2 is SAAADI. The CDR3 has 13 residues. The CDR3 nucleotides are TGCGCCAGTTCGACAGGGACCTACTACGAGCAGTACTTC. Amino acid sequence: CASSTGTYYEQYF.

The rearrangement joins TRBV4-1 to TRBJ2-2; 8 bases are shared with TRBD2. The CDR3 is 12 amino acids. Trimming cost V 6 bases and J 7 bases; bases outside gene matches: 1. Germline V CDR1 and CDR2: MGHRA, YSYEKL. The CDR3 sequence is CASRAGGGELFF. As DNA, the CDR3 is TGCGCCAGCAGGGCGGGGGGCGGGGAGCTGTTTTTT.

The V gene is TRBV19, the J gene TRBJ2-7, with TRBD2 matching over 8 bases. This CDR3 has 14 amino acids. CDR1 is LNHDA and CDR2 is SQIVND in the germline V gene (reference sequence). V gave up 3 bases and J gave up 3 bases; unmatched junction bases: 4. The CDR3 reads CASSIGGANYEQYF. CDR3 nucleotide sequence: TGTGCCAGTAGTATCGGGGGGGCTAACTACGAGCAGTACTTC.

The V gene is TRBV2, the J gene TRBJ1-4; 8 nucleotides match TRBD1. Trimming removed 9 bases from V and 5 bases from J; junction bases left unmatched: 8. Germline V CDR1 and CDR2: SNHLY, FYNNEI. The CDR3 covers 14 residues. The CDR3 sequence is CASDPGQDNEKLFF. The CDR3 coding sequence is TGTGCCAGTGACCCGGGACAGGACAATGAAAAACTGTTTTTT. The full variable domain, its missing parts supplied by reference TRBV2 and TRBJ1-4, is EPEVTQTPSHQVTQMGQEVILRCVPISNHLYFYWYRQILGQKVEFLVSFYNNEISEKSEIFDDQFSVERPDGSNFTLKIRSTKLEDSAMYFCASDPGQDNEKLFFGSGTQLSVL.

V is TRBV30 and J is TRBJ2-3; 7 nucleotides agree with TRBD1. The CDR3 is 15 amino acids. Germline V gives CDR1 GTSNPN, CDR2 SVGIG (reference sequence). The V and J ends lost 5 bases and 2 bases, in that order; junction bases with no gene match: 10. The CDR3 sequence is CAWQGDPPHTDTQYF. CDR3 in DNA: TGTGCCTGGCAGGGGGACCCTCCTCACACAGATACGCAGTATTTT.

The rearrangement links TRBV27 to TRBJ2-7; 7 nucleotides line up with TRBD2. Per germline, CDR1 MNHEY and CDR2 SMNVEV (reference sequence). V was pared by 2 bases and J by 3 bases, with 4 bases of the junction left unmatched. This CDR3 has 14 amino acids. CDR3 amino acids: CASSLAGDYYEQYF. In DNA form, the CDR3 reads TGTGCCAGCAGTTTAGCGGGGGATTACTACGAGCAGTACTTC.

The CDR3 here is CASSRGLGYGYTF. CDR3 coding DNA: TGTGCCAGCAGCAGGGGATTGGGCTATGGCTACACCTTC. The chain recombines TRBV4-2 with TRBJ1-2; the D gene is possibly TRBD1 (5 bases). The CDR3 is 13 residues long. Germline lookup yields CDR1 LGHNA and CDR2 YNFKEQ. Trimming removed 5 bases at V and 4 bases at J, with 11 bases between.

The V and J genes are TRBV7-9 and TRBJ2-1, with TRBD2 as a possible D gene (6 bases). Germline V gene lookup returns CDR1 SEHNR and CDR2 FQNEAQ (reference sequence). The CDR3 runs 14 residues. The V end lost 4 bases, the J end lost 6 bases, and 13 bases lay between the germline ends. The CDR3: CASSSGRGSNEQFF. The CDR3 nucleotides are TGTGCCAGCAGCTCCGGGAGAGGAAGCAATGAGCAGTTCTTC.